The clone carrying this T cell receptor (beta chain) was recorded many times. MiXCR was run by TCRdb on the RT-PCR reads, yielding one entry per CDR3 protein. The sample records more than 550,000 distinct CDR3 sequences, more than 13% being singletons. The ends were cut back, 0 bases at V and 3 bases at J, with 17 bases in the middle. CDR3 length equals 17 residues. From germline, CDR1 is DFQATT and CDR2 SNEGSKA (reference sequence). The chain is built from TRBV20-1 and TRBJ1-4; D might be TRBD1 (5 bases). The TCR comes from a female donor in good health, serving as a healthy control. Sequenced material: memory CD4+ T cells from blood. The CDR3 region has the DNA TGCAGTGCTAGAGATCCCGGGACCCTAGGAGCTAATGAAAAACTGTTTTTT. Translating gives CSARDPGTLGANEKLFF.